This TCR beta chain was profiled in a study of cytomegalovirus exposure and HLA in healthy donors. CDR1 is MGHRA, CDR2 YSYEKL, per germline. With V trimmed by 4 bases and J by 6 bases, 9 bases remained unmatched. This CDR3 contains 15 residues. The PCR employed 60 Vbeta primers together with 13 Jbeta primers. TCRdb's table, derived via immunoSEQ multiplex PCR, lists solely in-frame clones and lacks some. In total, the table holds 190,000 or so clones. This clonotype was sampled from a boy aged 5-17 years in good health and CMV-seronegative. Sequencing was performed on PBMCs. The rearrangement joins TRBV4-1 to TRBJ2-5, with 9 bases fitting TRBD1. The CDR3 region is CASSLPGQGSQTQYF. In DNA form, the CDR3 reads TGCGCCAGCAGCCTCCCGGGACAGGGAAGCCAGACCCAGTACTTC.